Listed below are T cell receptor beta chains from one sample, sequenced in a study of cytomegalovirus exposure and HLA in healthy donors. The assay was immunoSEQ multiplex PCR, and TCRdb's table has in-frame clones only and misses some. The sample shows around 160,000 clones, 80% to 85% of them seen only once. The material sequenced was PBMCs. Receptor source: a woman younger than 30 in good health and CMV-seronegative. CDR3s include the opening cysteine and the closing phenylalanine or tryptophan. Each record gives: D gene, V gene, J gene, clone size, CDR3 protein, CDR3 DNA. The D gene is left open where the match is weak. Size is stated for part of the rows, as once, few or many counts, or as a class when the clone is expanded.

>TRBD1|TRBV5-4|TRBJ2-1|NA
CASSLERTGGYNEQFF
TGTGCCAGCAGCTTGGAACGGACAGGGGGCTACAATGAGCAGTTCTTC
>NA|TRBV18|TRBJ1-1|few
CASSPSPGLYTEAFF
TGTGCCAGCTCACCATCCCCAGGGCTGTACACTGAAGCTTTCTTT
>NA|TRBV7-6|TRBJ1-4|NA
CASSSNRVTNEKLFF
TGTGCCAGCAGCTCCAACAGGGTGACTAATGAAAAACTGTTTTTT
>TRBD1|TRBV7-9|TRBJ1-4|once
CSSSQGQGREKLFF
TGTTCCAGCAGCCAGGGACAGGGGAGGGAAAAACTGTTTTTT
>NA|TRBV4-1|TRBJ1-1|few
CASTGGPAMNTEAFF
TGCGCCAGCACCGGCGGCCCAGCAATGAACACTGAAGCTTTCTTT
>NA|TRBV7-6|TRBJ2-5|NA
CASSPGPAETQYF
TGTGCCAGCAGCCCAGGGCCGGCGGAGACCCAGTACTTC
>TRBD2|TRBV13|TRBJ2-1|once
CASSPEPGLNNEQFF
TGTGCCAGCAGCCCCGAACCGGGACTAAACAATGAGCAGTTCTTC
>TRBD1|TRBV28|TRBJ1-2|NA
CASSLPGQGRGGGYTF
TGTGCCAGCAGTTTACCGGGACAGGGGCGGGGGGGTGGCTACACCTTC
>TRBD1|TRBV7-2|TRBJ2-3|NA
CASRAGGLLYFGSTDTQYF
TGTGCCAGCAGGGCAGGGGGATTGTTATATTTCGGTAGCACAGATACGCAGTATTTT
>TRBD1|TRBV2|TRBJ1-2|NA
CATTRQGAMADGYTF
TGTGCCACTACCCGACAGGGGGCCATGGCCGATGGCTACACCTTC
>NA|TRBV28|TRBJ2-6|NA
CASRTGSSGANVLTF
TGTGCCAGCAGAACAGGGAGCTCTGGGGCCAACGTCCTGACTTTC
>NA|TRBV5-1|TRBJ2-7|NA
CASSAGDSPFGEQYF
TGCGCCAGCAGCGCAGGGGATTCCCCCTTTGGCGAGCAGTACTTC
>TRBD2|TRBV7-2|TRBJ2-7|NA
CASSPVGGGAPREQYF
TGTGCCAGCAGCCCCGTAGGCGGGGGGGCACCGCGGGAGCAGTACTTC
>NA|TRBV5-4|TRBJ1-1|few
CASSLASTGLNTEAFF
TGTGCCAGCAGCTTGGCCTCGACAGGTTTGAACACTGAAGCTTTCTTT
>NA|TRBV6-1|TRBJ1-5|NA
CASRGGGGTGQPQHF
TGTGCCAGCAGGGGGGGTGGGGGAACAGGTCAGCCCCAGCATTTT
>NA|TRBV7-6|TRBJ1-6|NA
CASSFDSLGSPLHF
TGTGCCAGCAGTTTTGACAGCCTGGGCTCACCCCTCCACTTT
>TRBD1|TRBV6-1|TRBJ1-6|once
CATHADRVRLGPLHF
TGTGCCACCCACGCCGACAGGGTGCGACTGGGGCCCCTCCACTTT
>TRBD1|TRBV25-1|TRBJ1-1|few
CASSADWRGHTEAFF
TGTGCCAGCAGCGCTGATTGGAGGGGGCACACTGAAGCTTTCTTT
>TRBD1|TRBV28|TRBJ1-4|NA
CASSPPGQGGKKLFF
TGTGCCAGCAGTCCACCGGGACAGGGGGGGAAAAAACTGTTTTTT
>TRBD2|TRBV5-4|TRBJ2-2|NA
CASSLIAGGQVGELFF
TGTGCCAGCAGCCTTATAGCGGGGGGGCAGGTCGGGGAGCTGTTTTTT
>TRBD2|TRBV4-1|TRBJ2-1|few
CASSQDSGGDYNEQFF
TGCGCCAGCAGCCAAGATAGCGGGGGGGATTACAATGAGCAGTTCTTC
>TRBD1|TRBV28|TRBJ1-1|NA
CASSLVRGTSNTEAFF
TGTGCCAGCAGTTTAGTCAGGGGGACCTCGAACACTGAAGCTTTCTTT
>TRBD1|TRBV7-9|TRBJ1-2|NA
CASSLGSAGGASNYGYTF
TGTGCCAGCAGCTTAGGATCGGCAGGGGGCGCTTCTAACTATGGCTACACCTTC
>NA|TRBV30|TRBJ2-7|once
CAWSVGLGGLSYEQYF
TGTGCCTGGAGTGTTGGCCTCGGGGGATTGTCCTACGAGCAGTACTTC
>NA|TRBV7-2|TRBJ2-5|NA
CASSPPLPVGETQYF
TGTGCCAGCAGCCCCCCCCTACCAGTCGGGGAGACCCAGTACTTC
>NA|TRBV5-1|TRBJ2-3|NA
CASSLGPRLSTDTQYF
TGCGCCAGCAGCTTGGGCCCCAGGTTGAGCACAGATACGCAGTATTTT
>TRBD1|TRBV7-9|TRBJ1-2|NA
CASSRQGGLNPDGYTF
TGTGCCAGCAGCCGACAGGGGGGACTTAATCCTGATGGCTACACCTTC
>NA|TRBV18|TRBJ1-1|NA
CASSPVVRGGPEAFF
TGTGCCAGCTCACCGGTGGTCCGTGGTGGCCCCGAAGCTTTCTTT
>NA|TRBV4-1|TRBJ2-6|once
CASSQASGANVLTF
TGCGCCAGCAGCCAGGCCTCTGGGGCCAACGTCCTGACTTTC
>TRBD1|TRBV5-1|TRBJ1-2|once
CASSFRTGERGYGYTF
TGCGCCAGCAGCTTCCGGACAGGGGAAAGGGGCTATGGCTACACCTTC
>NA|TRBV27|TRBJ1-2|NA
CASSLGGAGGYTF
TGTGCCAGCAGTTTGGGGGGGGCGGGGGGCTACACCTTC
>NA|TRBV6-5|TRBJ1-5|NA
CASSYGGGRGNQPQHF
TGTGCCAGCAGTTACGGCGGGGGTAGAGGGAATCAGCCCCAGCATTTT
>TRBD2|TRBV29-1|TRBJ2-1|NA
CSGWSSGGFNEQFF
TGCAGCGGGTGGAGTAGCGGGGGATTCAATGAGCAGTTCTTC
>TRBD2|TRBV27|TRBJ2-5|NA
CASSLGLAGGQETQYF
TGTGCCAGCAGTCTGGGACTAGCGGGGGGGCAAGAGACCCAGTACTTC
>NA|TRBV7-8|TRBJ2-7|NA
CASSPRQKPYEQYF
TGTGCCAGCAGCCCCCGACAGAAACCCTACGAGCAGTACTTC
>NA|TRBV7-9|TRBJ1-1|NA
CSSSLATGLRTEAFF
TGTTCCAGCAGCTTAGCAACAGGGTTGAGGACTGAAGCTTTCTTT
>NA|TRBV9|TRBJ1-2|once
CASSVAQGVDGYTF
TGTGCCAGCAGCGTAGCTCAGGGCGTGGATGGCTACACCTTC
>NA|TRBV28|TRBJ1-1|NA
CASLLAGGTEAFF
TGTGCCAGCCTGCTGGCCGGGGGAACTGAAGCTTTCTTT
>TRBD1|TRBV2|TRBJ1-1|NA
CASRLGTGDTEAFF
TGTGCCAGCAGACTCGGGACAGGGGACACTGAAGCTTTCTTT
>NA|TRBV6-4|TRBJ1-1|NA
CASSNTNTEAFF
TGTGCCAGCAGTAATACAAACACTGAAGCTTTCTTT
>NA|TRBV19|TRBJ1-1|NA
CASSINKRGNTEAFF
TGTGCCAGTAGTATTAACAAGAGAGGGAACACTGAAGCTTTCTTT
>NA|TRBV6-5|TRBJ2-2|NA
CASSYPGTGELFF
TGTGCCAGCAGTTACCCGGGGACCGGGGAGCTGTTTTTT
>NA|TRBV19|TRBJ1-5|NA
CASSTEKYGQPQHF
TGTGCCAGTAGCACAGAAAAGTACGGTCAGCCCCAGCATTTT
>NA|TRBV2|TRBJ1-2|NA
CASSEVGLGVDYGYTF
TGTGCCAGCAGTGAAGTGGGACTTGGAGTAGACTATGGCTACACCTTC
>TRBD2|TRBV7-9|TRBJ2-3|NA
CASSSLAGESTDTQYF
TGTGCCAGCAGTTCACTAGCGGGGGAGAGCACAGATACGCAGTATTTT